This entry concerns a single T cell receptor (beta chain). This specimen belongs to a study of CD8+ T cells in alopecia areata. cDNA prepared by RNA extraction and subsequent reverse transcription served as the template for sequencing. The data were produced by immunoSEQ multiplex PCR, yet TCRdb's version contains in-frame clones alone and is incomplete. The table lists about 130,000 clones, approximately 58% of them singletons. Per germline, CDR1 MNHNY and CDR2 SVGAGI (reference sequence). CDR3 length: 14 residues. V lost 2 bases, J lost 9 bases, and 8 bases stayed unmatched. The J gene is TRBJ2-7, the V gene TRBV6-6; 9 nucleotides agree with TRBD1. The clonotype originates from a human donor with alopecia areata. The specimen comprised CD4+ T cells sorted from blood, sampled at week 0. CDR3 amino acids: CASSYPGTGSGQYF. CDR3 DNA: TGTGCCAGCAGTTACCCCGGGACAGGGTCTGGGCAGTACTTC.